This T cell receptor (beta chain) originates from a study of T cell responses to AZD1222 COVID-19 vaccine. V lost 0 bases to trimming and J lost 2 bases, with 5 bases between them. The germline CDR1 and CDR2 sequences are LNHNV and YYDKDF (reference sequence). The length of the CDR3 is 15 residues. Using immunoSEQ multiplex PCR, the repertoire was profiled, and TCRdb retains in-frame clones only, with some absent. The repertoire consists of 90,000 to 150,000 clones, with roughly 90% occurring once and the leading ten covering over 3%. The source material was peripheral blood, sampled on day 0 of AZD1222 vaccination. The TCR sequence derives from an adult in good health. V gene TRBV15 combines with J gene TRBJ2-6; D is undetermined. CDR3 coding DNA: TGTGCCACCAGCAGAGATCAAGCTGGGGCCAACGTCCTGACTTTC. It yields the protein CATSRDQAGANVLTF.